What follows are 19 T cell receptor beta chains derived from one specimen sequenced in a study of blood T cell repertoires in COVID-19. The data were produced by immunoSEQ multiplex PCR, yet TCRdb's version contains in-frame clones alone and is incomplete. The data show 360,000 or so clones, around 90% seen once. Sequencing was carried out using peripheral blood. All receptors derive from a man aged 18 to 29 with active or convalescent COVID-19.

In nucleotides, the CDR3 is TGTGCCACCAGTCAGGGGGCTTATTCACCCCTCCACTTT. The encoded protein is CATSQGAYSPLHF. The chain is built from TRBV24-1 and TRBJ1-6; the match to TRBD1 covers 8 bases. Germline values: CDR1 KGHDR, CDR2 SFDVKD. This CDR3 spans 13 amino acids. V lost 6 bases, J lost 8 bases, and 2 bases stayed unmatched.

J is TRBJ2-7 and V is TRBV18, with 9 bases matching TRBD2. The CDR3 extends over 18 amino acids. Germline V gives CDR1 KGHSH, CDR2 LQKENI. J lost 5 bases, V lost 3 bases, and 17 bases had no gene match. CDR3 bases: TGTGCCAGCTCACCGAGAGACGGCACGCTAGCGGGAATCCACGAGCAGTACTTC. Its protein is CASSPRDGTLAGIHEQYF. The entire variable domain, with the rest obtained from reference TRBV18 and TRBJ2-7, is as follows: NAGVMQNPRHLVRRRGQEARLRCSPMKGHSHVYWYRQLPEEGLKFMVYLQKENIIDESGMPKERFSAEFPKEGPSILRIQQVVRGDSAAYFCASSPRDGTLAGIHEQYFGPGTRLTVT.

The chain recombines TRBV19 with TRBJ2-7; 7 bases agree with TRBD1. The V gene's germline CDR1 is LNHDA and CDR2 SQIVND (reference sequence). This CDR3 has 13 residues. Trimming took 3 bases from V and 5 from J; bases not matched to a gene: 4. CDR3 nucleotide sequence: TGTGCCAGTAGTATTGACAGGGTTAACGAGCAGTACTTC. Translated, it gives CASSIDRVNEQYF. Full variable domain (outside the CDR3, taken from reference TRBV19 and TRBJ2-7): DGGITQSPKYLFRKEGQNVTLSCEQNLNHDAMYWYRQDPGQGLRLIYYSQIVNDFQKGDIAEGYSVSREKKESFPLTVTSAQKNPTAFYLCASSIDRVNEQYFGPGTRLTVT.

As regards this clone: One junction end disagrees with the germline gene, perhaps due to a read error. CDR3 sequence: CSVQQFLF. The CDR3 nucleotides are TGCAGTGTCCAACAGTTTCTCTTT. This chain uses TRBV20-1 with TRBJ1-1; no reliable D call. The CDR3 runs 8 residues. Germline CDR1 reads DFQATT; CDR2 reads SNEGSKA (reference sequence).

In nucleotides, the CDR3 is TGTGCCAGCACTGATAGTCCAACCGGGGAGCTGTTTTTT. It codes for CASTDSPTGELFF. The chain couples TRBV9 to TRBJ2-2; D remains ambiguous. This CDR3 is 13 amino acids long. CDR1 is SGDLS, CDR2 YYNGEE, per germline. With 6 bases removed from V and 5 bases from J, the gap between germline ends came to 11 bases.

This rearrangement joins TRBV9 to TRBJ1-5, with 8 bases that match TRBD1. The CDR3 consists of 15 residues. The germline CDR1 and CDR2 sequences are SGDLS and YYNGEE. The J segment lost 3 bases and the V segment lost 3 bases, leaving 5 bases of the junction unmatched. The CDR3 is CASSEGTGNNQPQHF. CDR3 in DNA: TGTGCCAGCAGCGAGGGGACAGGCAACAATCAGCCCCAGCATTTT.

The chain is built from TRBV7-3 and TRBJ2-7, with D possibly being TRBD2 (6 bases). Trimming pared 4 bases from V and 3 bases from J, leaving 16 bases between. The CDR3 sequence is 15 residues long. The germline gives CDR1 SGHTA, CDR2 FQGTGA. The CDR3 loop reads CASSSGAGPHYEQYF. CDR3 in DNA: TGTGCCAGCAGCTCCGGGGCGGGGCCCCACTACGAGCAGTACTTC.

The chain couples TRBV6-5 to TRBJ1-6; D is undetermined. CDR3 size: 16 residues. Germline lookup yields CDR1 MNHEY and CDR2 SVGAGI. The ends were cut back, 4 bases at V and 6 bases at J, with 16 bases in the middle. The CDR3 region is CASSSGLAESNSPLHF. The CDR3 DNA follows: TGTGCCAGCAGTTCCGGACTGGCGGAGAGTAATTCACCCCTCCACTTT.

The chain uses TRBV4-3 and TRBJ2-2; no definite D call. The germline gives CDR1 LGHNA, CDR2 YSLEER. V lost 1 base and J 4 bases, leaving 13 bases between the germline ends. The CDR3 extends over 16 amino acids. CDR3 sequence reads: CASSQVPGVATGELFF. Here the CDR3 DNA reads TGCGCCAGCAGCCAAGTCCCCGGAGTGGCCACCGGGGAGCTGTTTTTT.

This rearrangement joins TRBV14 to TRBJ2-7; D unclear. The ends were cut back, 0 bases at V and 1 base at J, with 7 bases in the middle. The germline V gene has CDR1 SGHDN and CDR2 FVKESK. The CDR3 runs 14 residues. This CDR3 is CASSQDALSYEQYF. The CDR3 region has the DNA TGTGCCAGCAGCCAAGACGCGTTGTCCTACGAGCAGTACTTC.

The chain recombines TRBV24-1 with TRBJ2-7; 9 bases are shared with TRBD1. The CDR3 loop spans 13 amino acids. Germline trimming cut 4 bases from V and 5 bases from J; bases unmatched to any gene: 2. Germline CDR1 reads KGHDR; CDR2 reads SFDVKD. Here the CDR3 DNA reads TGTGCCACCAGTGAAACAGGGGGCCACGAGCAGTACTTC. Its protein is CATSETGGHEQYF.

This clone was detected ten times or more. The V and J genes are TRBV9 and TRBJ2-2; 8 nucleotides line up with TRBD2. The CDR3 totals 15 residues. Germline V lookup: CDR1 SGDLS, CDR2 YYNGEE. V was clipped by 4 bases and J by 4 bases; unmatched bases: 6. CDR3 DNA sequence: TGTGCCAGCAGCCCCCCACTAGCGGCCACCGGGGAGCTGTTTTTT. It codes for CASSPPLAATGELFF.

The rearrangement links TRBV6-5 to TRBJ2-2, with D perhaps matching TRBD1 (5 bases). The CDR3 runs 13 residues. Germline loops: CDR1 MNHEY, CDR2 SVGAGI. V lost 4 bases and J 3 bases, leaving 6 bases between the germline ends. CDR3 sequence reads: CASSLTDTGELFF. The DNA for the CDR3 is TGTGCCAGCAGTTTGACAGACACCGGGGAGCTGTTTTTT.

This rearrangement joins TRBV6-2 or TRBV6-3 to TRBJ2-1, with 11 bases fitting TRBD2. The CDR3 has 15 amino acids. Germline trimming cut 5 bases from V and 6 bases from J; bases unmatched to any gene: 6. Germline lookup yields CDR1 MNHEY and CDR2 SVGEGT. The CDR3: CASSRGLAEPNEQFF. CDR3 sequence (DNA): TGTGCCAGCAGTAGGGGACTAGCGGAACCCAATGAGCAGTTCTTC.

The V and J genes are TRBV4-2 and TRBJ1-6; TRBD1 matches 8 bases. The germline V gene has CDR1 LGHNA and CDR2 YNFKEQ. The CDR3 is 16 amino acids. Trimming took 0 bases from V and 11 from J; bases not matched to a gene: 9. CDR3 bases: TGTGCCAGCAGCCAAGATAGGCAGGGGGCACTCACACCCCTCCACTTT. Residues: CASSQDRQGALTPLHF.

The chain combines TRBV19 with TRBJ2-1; 8 bases are a match to TRBD1. J lost 4 bases, V lost 4 bases, and 3 bases had no gene match. CDR3 length: 14 residues. Germline assignment: CDR1 LNHDA and CDR2 SQIVND (reference sequence). CDR3 nucleotides: TGTGCCAGTAGTAGACGACAGGGGTACAATGAGCAGTTCTTC. It yields the protein CASSRRQGYNEQFF.

J is TRBJ1-1 and V is TRBV7-2, with a weak D call TRBD1 (6 bases). CDR1 and CDR2 from the germline V gene are SGHTA and FQGNSA. This CDR3 comprises 12 residues. V was cut by 2 bases and J by 5 bases, with 6 bases left in between. This CDR3 is CASSLRGTEAFF. In DNA form, the CDR3 reads TGTGCCAGCAGCTTAAGGGGGACTGAAGCTTTCTTT.

This rearrangement joins TRBV5-1 to TRBJ2-2, with 9 positions matching TRBD1. Germline V gives CDR1 SGHRS, CDR2 YFSETQ. V shed 4 bases, J shed 2 bases, and the junction held 3 bases outside the gene matches. The CDR3 totals 15 residues. CDR3: CASSEGQGNTGELFF. The CDR3 DNA is TGCGCCAGCAGCGAGGGACAGGGAAACACCGGGGAGCTGTTTTTT.

V usage is TRBV28 and J usage is TRBJ1-2, with 10 bases lining up with TRBD1. Trimming cost V 5 bases and J 7 bases; bases outside gene matches: 16. CDR1 MDHEN and CDR2 SYDVKM come from the germline V gene. The CDR3 is 17 residues long. As DNA, the CDR3 is TGTGCCAGCAGTCTCTTATGGGGCCGGGACAGGGGAATTGGCTACACCTTC. This codes for CASSLLWGRDRGIGYTF.